This T cell receptor (beta chain) was identified in a study of blood T cell repertoires in COVID-19. The overall study: PBMCs, B-cell-depleted T cells, or T cells provided the cDNA or gDNA that made up the material.

Per the original methods: Reference gene primers were amplified, and this amplification served to estimate nucleated cell counts. Clones were sequenced by immunoSEQ multiplex PCR, and TCRdb holds only the in-frame ones, with some missing. V and J calls and clone size are those listed in that table; D and trimming were worked out from the DNA. The sample comprises about 40,000 clones, roughly 80% of which are singletons, and about 2.5% rests with the top ten. Trimming removed 1 base from V and 0 bases from J, with 10 bases in between. This CDR3 is built from 16 residues. Germline CDR1 reads LGHDT; CDR2 reads YNNKEL (reference sequence). This clone has only one observation.

The J gene is TRBJ1-3, the V gene TRBV3-1 (or the pseudogene TRBV3-2); no firm D call. Input material: peripheral blood. The receptor was isolated from a woman aged 60-75 years with acute or convalescent COVID-19. CDR3 sequence reads: CASSQAPGNSGNTIYF. In DNA form, the CDR3 reads TGTGCCAGCAGCCAAGCTCCGGGGAACTCTGGAAACACCATATATTTT.